What follows are 30 T cell receptor beta chains derived from one specimen sequenced in a study of CD8+ T cells in alopecia areata. Following RNA extraction, reverse transcription yielded cDNA that acted as the sequencing template. Only in-frame clones appear in the TCRdb table, and some are missing; sequencing was by immunoSEQ multiplex PCR. The profile shows about 130,000 clones, about 49% of them singletons. The sequencing used CD8+ T cells sorted from blood, collected at week 0. The receptor set was obtained from a human donor with alopecia areata.

The CDR3 coding sequence is TGCAGCGTTGAACTAGCGGTCCATGCCTACAATGAGCAGTTCTTC. This encodes CSVELAVHAYNEQFF. The V call is TRBV29-1, the J call TRBJ2-1, with 7 bases that match TRBD2. Germline CDR1 and CDR2: SQVTM and ANQGSEA. There are 15 residues in the CDR3. V trimming: 2 bases; J trimming: 2 bases; junction bases outside the gene matches: 6.

This chain joins TRBV15 and TRBJ2-1; D uncertain. This CDR3 has 12 amino acids. The V gene lost 5 bases and the J gene lost 7 bases, with 9 bases spanning the gap. Germline lookup yields CDR1 LNHNV and CDR2 YYDKDF (reference sequence). The CDR3 DNA is TGTGCCACCAGCCCCGGAGCTAATGAGCAGTTCTTC. The encoded protein is CATSPGANEQFF.

The CDR3 region has the DNA TGTGCCAGCAGCTTGCTGACAGGGGGTTTCAATCAGCCCCAGCATTTT. This translates into CASSLLTGGFNQPQHF. The rearrangement joins TRBV5-6 to TRBJ1-5, with 9 bases lining up with TRBD1. The junction had 5 bases not matched to a gene; V was cut back by 1 base and J by 3 bases. Germline assignment: CDR1 SGHDT and CDR2 YYEEEE. The CDR3 has 16 amino acids.

The chain has TRBV7-8 and TRBJ2-5; D is perhaps TRBD1 or TRBD2 (6 bases each). The CDR3 spans 18 residues. The V and J ends lost 5 bases and 2 bases respectively, with 24 bases between them. The germline gives CDR1 SGHVS, CDR2 FQNEAQ. Here the CDR3 DNA reads TGTGCCAGCAGCACACATACGAGGGGGGTCTTAGGGCAAGAGACCCAGTACTTC. Residues: CASSTHTRGVLGQETQYF.

In its sample, this clone was seen a few times. The chain employs TRBV6-5 and TRBJ1-2; 7 bases map to TRBD1. Looked up from germline, CDR1 is MNHEY and CDR2 is SVGAGI. The CDR3 is 14 residues long. V dropped 4 bases and J dropped 7; count of bases not matched to a gene: 9. CDR3 nucleotide sequence: TGTGCCAGCAGTTCCGGACAGGCCTTGGGTGGCTACACCTTC. As protein: CASSSGQALGGYTF.

The rearrangement uses TRBV29-1 and TRBJ1-4; D perhaps matches TRBD1 (5 bases). CDR1 is SQVTM and CDR2 is ANQGSEA in the germline V gene. Trimming cost V 4 bases and J 0 bases, with 9 bases left between them. The CDR3 contains 14 residues. The CDR3 DNA reads as TGCAGCGTTGGGGGGGGAGCAACTAATGAAAAACTGTTTTTT. Translated: CSVGGGATNEKLFF.

The rearrangement links TRBV5-6 to TRBJ1-6; a weak D match, TRBD1 (5 bases). Germline lookup yields CDR1 SGHDT and CDR2 YYEEEE. The CDR3 has 12 amino acids. V lost 3 bases to trimming and J lost 9 bases, with 7 bases between them. CDR3 amino acids: CASSYTGSPLHF. The CDR3 coding sequence is TGTGCCAGCAGCTATACAGGTTCACCCCTCCACTTT.

The chain combines TRBV7-9 with TRBJ2-7; no clear D gene. With 5 bases removed from V and 2 bases from J, the gap between germline ends came to 10 bases. CDR1 and CDR2 (germline): SEHNR, FQNEAQ (reference sequence). The CDR3 consists of 13 residues. The CDR3 nucleotides are TGTGCCAGCAGCCGTCCGCTTGCCTACGAGCAGTACTTC. Translating gives CASSRPLAYEQYF.

The CDR3: CASSGVGEDTEAFF. The CDR3 region has the DNA TGTGCCAGCAGCGGTGTAGGTGAGGACACTGAAGCTTTCTTT. V gene TRBV5-6 combines with J gene TRBJ1-1; D not resolved. Germline V gene sequence: CDR1 SGHDT, CDR2 YYEEEE. The CDR3 runs to 14 residues. Deletions cut 4 bases from V and 3 bases from J, with 13 bases between.

This clone was picked up a small number of times. The chain carries TRBV19 and TRBJ1-1; 7 nucleotides match TRBD1. The junction had 10 bases not matched to a gene; V was cut back by 7 bases and J by 5 bases. The CDR3 contains 14 residues. Germline assignment: CDR1 LNHDA and CDR2 SQIVND (reference sequence). CDR3 in DNA: TGTGCCAGTACCAACTCAGGGGGTATAACTGAAGCTTTCTTT. It encodes CASTNSGGITEAFF.

In its sample, this clone was seen a few times. The V and J genes are TRBV18 and TRBJ2-6, with D tentatively TRBD2 (5 bases). This CDR3 region has 16 residues. V lost 4 bases to trimming and J lost 3 bases, with 13 bases between them. Germline-derived CDR1 and CDR2 are KGHSH and LQKENI. The DNA for the CDR3 is TGTGCCAGCTCACACAGCCCTGGGAGTGGGGCCAACGTCCTGACTTTC. Amino acids: CASSHSPGSGANVLTF.

This clone was detected only a few times. The chain carries TRBV30 and TRBJ2-1; tentatively, D is TRBD1 or TRBD2 (5 bases each). The CDR3 totals 11 residues. Germline V gene lookup returns CDR1 GTSNPN and CDR2 SVGIG (reference sequence). The V gene lost 2 bases and the J gene lost 9 bases, with 8 bases spanning the gap. The chain's CDR3 is CAWSFGTEQFF. CDR3 nucleotide sequence: TGTGCCTGGAGTTTCGGGACTGAGCAGTTCTTC.

The genes are TRBV5-1 and TRBJ2-4; D is uncertain. The V gene's germline CDR1 is SGHRS and CDR2 YFSETQ. The germline V and J ends were trimmed by 2 bases and 2 bases, with 11 bases remaining between them. The CDR3 is 15 residues long. The CDR3: CASSFFLGTKNIQYF. The CDR3 coding sequence is TGCGCCAGCAGCTTCTTCTTGGGTACCAAAAACATTCAGTACTTC.

The genes are TRBV30 and TRBJ1-1; D gene unclear. The V gene lost 0 bases and the J gene lost 6 bases, with 14 bases spanning the gap. This CDR3 has 14 amino acids. In germline, CDR1 is GTSNPN, CDR2 SVGIG (reference sequence). The CDR3 DNA reads as TGTGCCTGGAGTGTACAAGGGTGGGATGCTGAAGCTTTCTTT. Residues: CAWSVQGWDAEAFF.

This clone was observed a handful of times. This same CDR3 is encoded by further DNA sequences in the sample. The rearrangement uses TRBV6-4 and TRBJ2-3; 13 bases fit TRBD2. The CDR3 runs to 16 residues. Germline V gene lookup returns CDR1 MRHNA and CDR2 SNTAGT. V was clipped by 5 bases and J by 1 base; unmatched bases: 3. DNA for the CDR3: TGTGCCAGCAGTCCCGGGACTAGCGGGGGCACAGATACGCAGTATTTT. Residues: CASSPGTSGGTDTQYF.

Of note for this clone: Other DNA sequences of this sample code for an identical CDR3. J is TRBJ1-2 and V is TRBV4-3; the match to TRBD1 covers 10 bases. CDR1 is LGHNA, CDR2 YSLEER, per germline. This CDR3 region has 14 residues. Losses at the gene ends were 4 bases for V and 3 bases for J; bases not matched to a gene: 2. The CDR3 region is CASSLGTGDYGYTF. In DNA, the CDR3 is TGCGCCAGCAGCCTCGGGACAGGGGACTATGGCTACACCTTC.

V gene TRBV5-6 combines with J gene TRBJ1-2; 9 bases match TRBD1. The CDR3 spans 15 residues. Germline V gene lookup returns CDR1 SGHDT and CDR2 YYEEEE. V trimming: 3 bases; J trimming: 4 bases; junction bases outside the gene matches: 7. The CDR3 nucleotides read TGTGCCAGCAGCTCCGGGACAGGGTTGTTCTATGGCTACACCTTC. Its translation: CASSSGTGLFYGYTF.

The chain is built from TRBV5-6 and TRBJ2-7, with D perhaps matching TRBD1 or TRBD2 (5 bases each). The V end lost 1 base, the J end lost 2 bases, and 7 bases lay between the germline ends. The germline V gene has CDR1 SGHDT and CDR2 YYEEEE. The CDR3 contains 13 residues. In nucleotides, the CDR3 is TGTGCCAGCAGCTTGCAGGGACCCTACGAGCAGTACTTC. It encodes CASSLQGPYEQYF.

This clone has just one count. This sequence joins TRBV7-8 and TRBJ2-7; D uncertain. Germline-derived CDR1 and CDR2 are SGHVS and FQNEAQ. Trimming cost V 1 base and J 0 bases, with 10 bases left between them. CDR3 length: 15 amino acids. DNA of the CDR3: TGTGCCAGCAGCTTAGACGTAGTTACCTCCTACGAGCAGTACTTC. It yields the protein CASSLDVVTSYEQYF.

J is TRBJ2-3 and V is TRBV2, with a tentative D call TRBD2 (6 bases). CDR1 and CDR2 (germline): SNHLY, FYNNEI. Trimming pared 8 bases from V and 6 bases from J, leaving 18 bases between. The CDR3 runs to 14 residues. Written as DNA, the CDR3 is TGTGCCAGCGTAGGTGGGACTGCGGGGGATACGCAGTATTTT. Protein sequence: CASVGGTAGDTQYF.

This chain links TRBV15 with TRBJ1-2; D gene unclear. The germline V gene encodes CDR1 LNHNV and CDR2 YYDKDF (reference sequence). V lost 3 bases to trimming and J lost 8 bases, with 16 bases between them. CDR3 length: 14 amino acids. CDR3 DNA sequence: TGTGCCACCAGCAGTAAGCTACACCACCGGGGCTACACCTTC. This encodes CATSSKLHHRGYTF. Drawing the rest from reference TRBV15 and TRBJ1-2, the complete variable domain is DAMVIQNPRYQVTQFGKPVTLSCSQTLNHNVMYWYQQKSSQAPKLLFHYYDKDFNNEADTPDNFQSRRPNTSFCFLDIRSPGLGDTAMYLCATSSKLHHRGYTFGSGTRLTVV.

A few counts support this clone. This chain links TRBV7-6 with TRBJ2-1, with D uncertain. The germline V and J ends were trimmed by 2 bases and 7 bases, with 12 bases remaining between them. CDR3 size: 14 residues. From germline, CDR1 is SGHVS and CDR2 FNYEAQ. As DNA, the CDR3 is TGTGCCAGCAGCTTATGGCCCCAGCCAAATGAGCAGTTCTTC. Translated, it gives CASSLWPQPNEQFF.

V is TRBV30 and J is TRBJ2-7, with D possibly TRBD2 on 6 matching bases. The CDR3 has 15 residues. CDR1 and CDR2 (germline): GTSNPN, SVGIG (reference sequence). Trimming took off 0 bases at V and 2 bases at J, with 14 bases between the two ends. CDR3: CAWSVYGTHTYEQYF. In DNA, the CDR3 is TGTGCCTGGAGTGTATACGGGACTCATACCTACGAGCAGTACTTC.

The rearrangement uses TRBV5-6 and TRBJ2-7; no clear D. V lost 3 bases and J 4 bases, leaving 8 bases between the germline ends. Germline loops: CDR1 SGHDT, CDR2 YYEEEE. This CDR3 contains 12 residues. The CDR3 coding sequence is TGTGCCAGCAGCTCGACGTCTTACGAGCAGTACTTC. It encodes CASSSTSYEQYF.

This clone was detected only once. The chain couples TRBV29-1 to TRBJ2-3; tentatively, D is TRBD2 (6 bases). Looked up from germline, CDR1 is SQVTM and CDR2 is ANQGSEA. The CDR3 consists of 14 residues. Trimming removed 1 base from V and 5 bases from J, with 13 bases in between. For the CDR3, the DNA is TGCAGCGTTGAAGTTCCACTAGCACGAGATACGCAGTATTTT. Translating gives CSVEVPLARDTQYF.

This chain links TRBV29-1 with TRBJ2-2; no reliable D call. The CDR3 has 14 amino acids. Looked up from germline, CDR1 is SQVTM and CDR2 is ANQGSEA. V was shortened by 2 bases and J by 6 bases, with 13 bases between the two germline ends. This CDR3 reads CSVEKLGASGELFF. The CDR3 DNA follows: TGCAGCGTTGAAAAACTCGGTGCATCCGGGGAGCTGTTTTTT.

This clone was observed a handful of times. This rearrangement joins TRBV7-9 to TRBJ2-2; D is unresolved. The CDR3 extends over 13 amino acids. Germline-derived CDR1 and CDR2 are SEHNR and FQNEAQ (reference sequence). The V gene lost 5 bases and the J gene lost 6 bases, with 10 bases spanning the gap. The CDR3 DNA sequence: TGTGCCAGCAGCCCACAAAGGGCCGGGGAGCTGTTTTTT. It codes for CASSPQRAGELFF.

The chain combines TRBV13 with TRBJ2-6; no firm D call. This CDR3 contains 11 residues. The germline V and J ends were trimmed by 4 bases and 12 bases, with 7 bases remaining between them. CDR1 and CDR2 (germline): PRHDT, FYEKMQ (reference sequence). The CDR3, as DNA: TGTGCCAGCAGCTGGACGGGCGTCCTGACTTTC. Protein product: CASSWTGVLTF. Supplemented by reference TRBV13 and TRBJ2-6, the full variable domain reads AAGVIQSPRHLIKEKRETATLKCYPIPRHDTVYWYQQGPGQDPQFLISFYEKMQSDKGSIPDRFSAQQFSDYHSELNMSSLELGDSALYFCASSWTGVLTFGAGSRLTVL.

This clone was counted only a few times. The J gene is TRBJ2-2, the V gene TRBV9; D is undetermined. V was shortened by 0 bases and J by 3 bases, with 0 bases between the two germline ends. The CDR3 is made up of 12 amino acids. Germline CDR1 reads SGDLS; CDR2 reads YYNGEE. The CDR3: CASSVDTGELFF. DNA for the CDR3: TGTGCCAGCAGCGTAGACACCGGGGAGCTGTTTTTT. The full variable domain, in which reference TRBV9 and TRBJ2-2 provide the parts outside the CDR3, is DSGVTQTPKHLITATGQRVTLRCSPRSGDLSVYWYQQSLDQGLQFLIQYYNGEERAKGNILERFSAQQFPDLHSELNLSSLELGDSALYFCASSVDTGELFFGEGSRLTVL.

The chain is built from TRBV6-9 and TRBJ2-7; 7 bases agree with TRBD1. The V gene's germline CDR1 is MNHGY and CDR2 SVAAGI. The CDR3 runs to 15 residues. Trimming cost V 4 bases and J 4 bases; bases outside gene matches: 10. The chain's CDR3 is CASSWGQTQIYEQYF. The CDR3 DNA sequence: TGTGCCAGCAGTTGGGGACAGACCCAAATTTACGAGCAGTACTTC.